A selection of T cell receptor beta chains follows, all from one sample in a study of blood T cell repertoires in COVID-19. TCRdb keeps only in-frame clones here, not all; method: immunoSEQ multiplex PCR. The repertoire holds 150,000 to 200,000 clones, with approximately 82% as singletons. Source material: PBMCs or T cells enriched from blood (not recorded which). All receptors derive from a woman in her sixties with acute COVID-19. Both conserved end residues are part of each CDR3. The order of the fields is D gene, J gene, V gene, clone size, CDR3 protein, CDR3 DNA. D genes are given only for firm matches. Clone size, where shown, is once, few, many, or a class for clones that have expanded.

>TRBD1|TRBJ1-5|TRBV27|-
CASRNLGQGSNQPQHF
TGTGCCAGCAGAAATCTGGGACAGGGTAGCAATCAGCCCCAGCATTTT
>TRBD2|TRBJ2-1|TRBV7-2|-
CASSLDGGEREQFF
TGTGCCAGCAGCTTAGACGGGGGGGAGAGGGAGCAGTTCTTC
>TRBD1|TRBJ1-2|TRBV19|-
CASSIQWTGYGYTF
TGTGCCAGTAGTATTCAATGGACAGGGTATGGCTACACCTTC
>TRBD1|TRBJ1-4|TRBV27|few
CASSIGRGREKLFF
TGTGCCAGCAGTATCGGCAGGGGGCGCGAAAAACTGTTTTTT
>-|TRBJ1-1|TRBV27|-
CASRSGQNTEAFF
TGTGCCAGCAGGTCGGGACAGAACACTGAAGCTTTCTTT
>-|TRBJ2-7|TRBV7-9|few
CASSLEASSYEQYF
TGTGCCAGCAGCTTAGAAGCGAGCTCCTACGAGCAGTACTTC
>TRBD1|TRBJ1-2|TRBV19|-
CASTSIERTGRNGYTF
TGTGCCAGTACCTCCATCGAGCGGACAGGGAGGAATGGCTACACCTTC
>TRBD2|TRBJ2-7|TRBV19|-
CASSIEREVGEQYF
TGTGCCAGTAGTATAGAACGGGAGGTGGGGGAGCAGTACTTC
>-|TRBJ1-5|TRBV3-1/TRBV3-2|-
CASSTADNQPQHF
TGTGCCAGCAGCACTGCGGACAATCAGCCCCAGCATTTT
>-|TRBJ1-6|TRBV5-5|-
CASSLWLVTDGNSPLHF
TGTGCCAGCAGCTTATGGCTCGTAACAGATGGAAATTCACCCCTCCACTTT
>TRBD1|TRBJ1-4|TRBV29-1|-
CSVEDPGGKLFF
TGCAGCGTTGAAGATCCAGGGGGGAAACTGTTTTTT
>TRBD2|TRBJ2-1|TRBV25-1|few
CASSPTSGRAYKNEQFF
TGTGCCAGCAGTCCCACTAGCGGGAGGGCCTATAAGAATGAGCAGTTCTTC
>TRBD1|TRBJ2-3|TRBV5-1|once
CASSLALGQGGTDTQYF
TGCGCCAGCAGCTTGGCGCTTGGACAGGGGGGCACAGATACGCAGTATTTT
>-|TRBJ1-1|TRBV7-9|-
CASSLGLGTEAFF
TGTGCCAGCAGCTTAGGGCTAGGCACTGAAGCTTTCTTT